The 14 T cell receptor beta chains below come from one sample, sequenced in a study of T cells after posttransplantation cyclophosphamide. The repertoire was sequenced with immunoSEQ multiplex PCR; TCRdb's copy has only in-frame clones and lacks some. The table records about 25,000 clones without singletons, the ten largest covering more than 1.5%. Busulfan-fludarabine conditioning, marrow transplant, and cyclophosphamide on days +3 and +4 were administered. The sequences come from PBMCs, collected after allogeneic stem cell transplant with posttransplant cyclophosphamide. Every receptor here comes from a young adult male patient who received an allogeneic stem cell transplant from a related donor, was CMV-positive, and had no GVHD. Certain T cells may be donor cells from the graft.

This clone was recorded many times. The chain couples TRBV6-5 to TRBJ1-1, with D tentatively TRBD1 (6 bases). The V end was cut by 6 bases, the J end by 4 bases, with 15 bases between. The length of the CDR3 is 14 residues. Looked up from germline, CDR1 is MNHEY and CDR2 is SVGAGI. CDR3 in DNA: TGTGCCAGCAGCCTACAGGGAATCTTCACTGAAGCTTTCTTT. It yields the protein CASSLQGIFTEAFF.

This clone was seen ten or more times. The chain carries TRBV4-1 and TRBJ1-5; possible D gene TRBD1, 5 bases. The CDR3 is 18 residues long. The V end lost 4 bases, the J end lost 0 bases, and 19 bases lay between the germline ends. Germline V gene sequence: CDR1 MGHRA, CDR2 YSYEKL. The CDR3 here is CASSLLLRQGHSNQPQHF. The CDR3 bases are TGCGCCAGCAGCCTTCTCCTTCGGCAGGGCCATAGCAATCAGCCCCAGCATTTT.

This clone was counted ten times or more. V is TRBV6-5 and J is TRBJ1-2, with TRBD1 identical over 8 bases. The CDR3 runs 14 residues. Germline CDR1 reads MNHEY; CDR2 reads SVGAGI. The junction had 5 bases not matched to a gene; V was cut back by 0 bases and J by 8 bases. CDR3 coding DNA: TGTGCCAGCAGTTACTCCCAGGGGGCGCAGGGCTACACCTTC. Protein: CASSYSQGAQGYTF.

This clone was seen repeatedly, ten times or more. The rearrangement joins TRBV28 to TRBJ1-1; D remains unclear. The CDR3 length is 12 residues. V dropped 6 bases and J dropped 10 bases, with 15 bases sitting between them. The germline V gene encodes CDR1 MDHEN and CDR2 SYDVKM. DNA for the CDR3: TGTGCCAGCAGATACCCCGGGGTTGGAGCTTTCTTT. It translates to CASRYPGVGAFF.

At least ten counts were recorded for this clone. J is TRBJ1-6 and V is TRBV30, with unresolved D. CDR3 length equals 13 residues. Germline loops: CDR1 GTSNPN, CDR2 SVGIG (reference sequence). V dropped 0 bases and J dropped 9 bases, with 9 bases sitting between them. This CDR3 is CAWSVQTASPLHF. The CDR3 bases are TGTGCCTGGAGTGTACAGACCGCTTCACCCCTCCACTTT.

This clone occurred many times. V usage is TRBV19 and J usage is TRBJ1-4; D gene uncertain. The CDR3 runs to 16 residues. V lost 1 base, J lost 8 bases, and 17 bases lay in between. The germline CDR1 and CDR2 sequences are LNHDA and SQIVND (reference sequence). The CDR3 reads CASSIVKVSAEEKLFF. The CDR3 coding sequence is TGTGCCAGTAGTATAGTGAAGGTCTCCGCGGAGGAAAAACTGTTTTTT.

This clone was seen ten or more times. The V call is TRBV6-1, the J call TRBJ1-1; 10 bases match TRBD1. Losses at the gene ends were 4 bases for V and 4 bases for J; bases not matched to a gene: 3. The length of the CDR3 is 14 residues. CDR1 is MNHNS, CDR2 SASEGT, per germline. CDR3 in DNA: TGTGCCAGCAGTGCCCGGGACAGGGGCACTGAAGCTTTCTTT. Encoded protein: CASSARDRGTEAFF.

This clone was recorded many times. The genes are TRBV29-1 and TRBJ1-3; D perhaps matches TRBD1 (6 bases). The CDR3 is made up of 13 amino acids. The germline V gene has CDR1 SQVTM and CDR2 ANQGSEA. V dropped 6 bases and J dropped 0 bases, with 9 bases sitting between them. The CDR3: CSVDSNSGNTIYF. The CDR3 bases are TGCAGCGTGGACAGCAACTCTGGAAACACCATATATTTT. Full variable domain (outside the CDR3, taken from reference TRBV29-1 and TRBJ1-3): SAVISQKPSRDICQRGTSLTIQCQVDSQVTMMFWYRQQPGQSLTLIATANQGSEATYESGFVIDKFPISRPNLTFSTLTVSNMSPEDSSIYLCSVDSNSGNTIYFGEGSWLTVV.

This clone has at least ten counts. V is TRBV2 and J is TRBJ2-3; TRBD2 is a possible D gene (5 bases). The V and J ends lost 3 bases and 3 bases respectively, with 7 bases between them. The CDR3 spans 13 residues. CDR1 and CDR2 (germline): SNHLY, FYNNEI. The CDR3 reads CASSDEGTDTQYF. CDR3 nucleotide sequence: TGTGCCAGCAGTGACGAGGGAACAGATACGCAGTATTTT.

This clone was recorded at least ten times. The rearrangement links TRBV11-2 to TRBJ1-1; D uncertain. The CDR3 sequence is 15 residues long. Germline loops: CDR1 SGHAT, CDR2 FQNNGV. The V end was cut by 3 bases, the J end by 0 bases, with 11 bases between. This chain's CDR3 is CASSLMETVNTEAFF. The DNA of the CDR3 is TGTGCCAGCAGCTTGATGGAGACGGTGAACACTGAAGCTTTCTTT. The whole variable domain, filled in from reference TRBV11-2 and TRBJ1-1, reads EAGVAQSPRYKIIEKRQSVAFWCNPISGHATLYWYQQILGQGPKLLIQFQNNGVVDDSQLPKDRFSAERLKGVDSTLKIQPAKLEDSAVYLCASSLMETVNTEAFFGQGTRLTVV.

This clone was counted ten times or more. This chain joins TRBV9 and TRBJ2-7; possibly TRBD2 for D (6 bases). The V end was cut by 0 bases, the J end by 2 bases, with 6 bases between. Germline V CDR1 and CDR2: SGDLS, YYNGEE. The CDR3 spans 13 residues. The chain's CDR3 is CASSVGTTYEQYF. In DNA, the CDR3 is TGTGCCAGCAGCGTAGGGACTACCTACGAGCAGTACTTC.

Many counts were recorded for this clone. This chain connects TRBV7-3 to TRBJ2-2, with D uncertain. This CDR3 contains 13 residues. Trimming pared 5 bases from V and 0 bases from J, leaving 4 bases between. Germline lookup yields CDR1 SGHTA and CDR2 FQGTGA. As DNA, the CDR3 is TGTGCCAGCAGCCAGGCGAACACCGGGGAGCTGTTTTTT. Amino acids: CASSQANTGELFF.

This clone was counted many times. CDR3 region: CASSAGGTGNTIYF. CDR3 DNA: TGTGCCAGCAGCGCGGGAGGAACTGGAAACACCATATATTTT. The rearrangement joins TRBV9 to TRBJ1-3; D is unresolved. In germline, CDR1 is SGDLS, CDR2 YYNGEE. The CDR3 consists of 14 residues. V was trimmed by 3 bases and J by 2 bases, leaving 9 bases between them.

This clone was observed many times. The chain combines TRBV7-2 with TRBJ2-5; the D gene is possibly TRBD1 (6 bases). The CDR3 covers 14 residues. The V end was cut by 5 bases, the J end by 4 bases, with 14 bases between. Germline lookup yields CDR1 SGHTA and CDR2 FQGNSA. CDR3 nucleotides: TGTGCCAGCAGCCGATGGGGGCGCGGAGAGACCCAGTACTTC. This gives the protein CASSRWGRGETQYF.